This T cell receptor (beta chain) was retrieved from a study of T cells in Graves' hyperthyroidism and ophthalmopathy. From RNA transcripts, TCR beta CDR3 regions were amplified. RT-PCR in the first round (using the HTBI primer set) targeted the TCR CDR3. TCRdb re-analysed the multiplex PCR reads in MiXCR, keeping a single row per CDR3 protein. Among 400,000 to 450,000 distinct CDR3 sequences listed, 14% to 15% were seen once. The CDR3 has 14 residues. The V end was cut by 4 bases, the J end by 2 bases, with 9 bases between. Ten or more counts support this clonotype. The sequence derives from a man in his late teens or twenties with Graves' ophthalmopathy. This rearrangement joins TRBV12-3 or TRBV12-4 to TRBJ1-5; D may be TRBD1 (5 bases). Specimen: blood. The CDR3, as DNA: TGTGCCAGCAGTTATCTAGGGGGCAATCAGCCCCAGCATTTT. This translates into CASSYLGGNQPQHF.